Listed below are T cell receptor beta chains from one sample, sequenced in a study of CD8 T cells in Susac syndrome. TCRdb passed the immunoSEQ multiplex PCR reads through MiXCR, listing each CDR3 protein once. The table records 250,000 to 350,000 distinct CDR3 sequences, 70% to 90% of them present only once. The sample was CD8+ T cells from PBMCs. Receptor source: a human donor with multiple sclerosis. The CDR3 runs from the conserved cysteine through the conserved F or W. The D gene is left open where the match is weak. A clone size is listed for some rows: how often the clone was seen (once, few, many), or a class if it is expanded.

v_call: TRBV9; j_call: TRBJ2-2; clone_size: NA; d_call: NA; cdr3_aa: CASSVAIENTGELFF; cdr3_nt: TGTGCCAGCAGCGTCGCGATCGAGAACACCGGGGAGCTGTTTTTT
v_call: TRBV27; j_call: TRBJ1-5; clone_size: NA; d_call: NA; cdr3_aa: CASSLGFRQPQHF; cdr3_nt: TGTGCCAGCAGTTTGGGGTTTCGTCAGCCCCAGCATTTT
v_call: TRBV9; j_call: TRBJ1-4; clone_size: NA; d_call: NA; cdr3_aa: CASSVDGRKEKLFF; cdr3_nt: TGTGCCAGCAGCGTAGATGGGCGTAAGGAAAAACTGTTTTTT
v_call: TRBV5-1; j_call: TRBJ2-1; clone_size: NA; d_call: TRBD1; cdr3_aa: CASSFRGQDYNEQFF; cdr3_nt: TGCGCCAGCAGCTTTCGAGGACAGGACTACAATGAGCAGTTCTTC
v_call: TRBV19; j_call: TRBJ2-1; clone_size: NA; d_call: TRBD1; cdr3_aa: CASSMNWVPRQGKRVDEQFF; cdr3_nt: TGTGCCAGTAGTATGAATTGGGTCCCTAGACAGGGCAAGAGGGTCGATGAGCAGTTCTTC
v_call: TRBV7-6; j_call: TRBJ2-7; clone_size: NA; d_call: NA; cdr3_aa: CASSPRPNYEQYF; cdr3_nt: TGTGCCAGCAGCCCCAGACCGAACTACGAGCAGTACTTC
v_call: TRBV14; j_call: TRBJ2-1; clone_size: NA; d_call: TRBD2; cdr3_aa: CASSPNAGVYNEQFF; cdr3_nt: TGTGCCAGCAGCCCAAACGCGGGGGTATACAATGAGCAGTTCTTC
v_call: TRBV6-1; j_call: TRBJ2-4; clone_size: NA; d_call: NA; cdr3_aa: CASSPQGRNIQYF; cdr3_nt: TGTGCCAGCAGTCCCCAAGGGAGGAACATTCAGTACTTC
v_call: TRBV3-1; j_call: TRBJ1-3; clone_size: few; d_call: NA; cdr3_aa: CASSQDYGAIGNTIYF; cdr3_nt: TGTGCCAGCAGCCAAGATTACGGGGCCATTGGAAACACCATATATTTT
v_call: TRBV5-5; j_call: TRBJ2-3; clone_size: NA; d_call: TRBD1; cdr3_aa: CASSQGQGREYF; cdr3_nt: TGTGCCAGCAGCCAGGGACAGGGAAGGGAGTATTTT
v_call: TRBV20-1; j_call: TRBJ1-6; clone_size: NA; d_call: NA; cdr3_aa: CSARDSESRSPLHF; cdr3_nt: TGCAGTGCTAGAGATTCGGAGTCAAGATCACCCCTCCACTTT
v_call: TRBV28; j_call: TRBJ2-7; clone_size: few; d_call: TRBD1; cdr3_aa: CASSTRGPGEQYF; cdr3_nt: TGTGCCAGCAGCACGAGGGGGCCGGGGGAGCAGTACTTC
v_call: TRBV3-1; j_call: TRBJ1-4; clone_size: once; d_call: TRBD1; cdr3_aa: CASSSEPPGQTNEKLFF; cdr3_nt: TGTGCCAGCAGCTCCGAACCGCCGGGACAGACTAATGAAAAACTGTTTTTT
v_call: TRBV27; j_call: TRBJ2-3; clone_size: NA; d_call: TRBD1; cdr3_aa: CASSSPGTVTDTQYF; cdr3_nt: TGTGCCAGCAGTAGTCCTGGGACAGTCACAGATACGCAGTATTTT
v_call: TRBV25-1; j_call: TRBJ1-1; clone_size: once; d_call: NA; cdr3_aa: CASRQPGSKKAFF; cdr3_nt: TGTGCCAGCAGACAACCGGGTTCCAAGAAAGCTTTCTTT
v_call: TRBV27; j_call: TRBJ2-3; clone_size: once; d_call: NA; cdr3_aa: CATMVAPYTDTQYF; cdr3_nt: TGTGCCACTATGGTAGCGCCATACACAGATACGCAGTATTTT
v_call: TRBV28; j_call: TRBJ2-3; clone_size: NA; d_call: NA; cdr3_aa: CASSPPRRDTQYF; cdr3_nt: TGTGCCAGCAGTCCCCCCCGCAGAGATACGCAGTATTTT
v_call: TRBV6-1; j_call: TRBJ2-7; clone_size: NA; d_call: NA; cdr3_aa: CASRQNPTGTYYEQYF; cdr3_nt: TGTGCCAGCAGGCAGAACCCAACCGGGACTTACTACGAGCAGTACTTC
v_call: TRBV11-2; j_call: TRBJ2-7; clone_size: few; d_call: TRBD1; cdr3_aa: CASSPWDRSSYEQYF; cdr3_nt: TGTGCCAGCAGCCCTTGGGACAGGTCATCCTACGAGCAGTACTTC
v_call: TRBV28; j_call: TRBJ2-7; clone_size: NA; d_call: TRBD2; cdr3_aa: CASSLIGLAFDYEQYF; cdr3_nt: TGTGCCAGCAGTTTAATCGGACTAGCTTTCGACTACGAGCAGTACTTC
v_call: TRBV4-1; j_call: TRBJ1-2; clone_size: NA; d_call: TRBD1; cdr3_aa: CASSPHQGDRVYGYTF; cdr3_nt: TGCGCCAGCAGCCCTCATCAGGGGGACAGGGTCTATGGCTACACCTTC
v_call: TRBV27; j_call: TRBJ2-1; clone_size: once; d_call: NA; cdr3_aa: CASSLQSPGPRRAQFF; cdr3_nt: TGTGCCAGCAGTTTGCAGTCCCCGGGACCCCGGCGGGCGCAGTTCTTC
v_call: TRBV7-8; j_call: TRBJ2-7; clone_size: NA; d_call: TRBD1; cdr3_aa: CASSTRGSYEQYF; cdr3_nt: TGTGCCAGCAGCACCAGGGGGTCCTACGAGCAGTACTTC
v_call: TRBV5-4; j_call: TRBJ2-3; clone_size: NA; d_call: TRBD2; cdr3_aa: CASSEGLAGGTYTDTQYF; cdr3_nt: TGTGCCAGCAGCGAAGGACTAGCGGGAGGTACTTACACAGATACGCAGTATTTT
v_call: TRBV7-2; j_call: TRBJ1-6; clone_size: NA; d_call: NA; cdr3_aa: CASSWKVGGSYNSPLHF; cdr3_nt: TGTGCCAGCAGCTGGAAAGTAGGGGGCTCCTATAATTCACCCCTCCACTTT
v_call: TRBV20-1; j_call: TRBJ2-3; clone_size: once; d_call: TRBD2; cdr3_aa: CSAVGLAGEYSNTQYF; cdr3_nt: TGCAGTGCCGTGGGACTAGCGGGAGAGTACAGTAATACGCAGTATTTT
v_call: TRBV9; j_call: TRBJ1-2; clone_size: NA; d_call: TRBD1; cdr3_aa: CASSGGTGWYTF; cdr3_nt: TGTGCCAGCAGCGGGGGGACAGGGTGGTACACCTTC
v_call: TRBV25-1; j_call: TRBJ2-5; clone_size: NA; d_call: NA; cdr3_aa: CASTAETQYF; cdr3_nt: TGTGCCAGCACAGCAGAGACCCAGTACTTC
v_call: TRBV7-3; j_call: TRBJ2-1; clone_size: few; d_call: NA; cdr3_aa: CASGGGAGDEQFF; cdr3_nt: TGTGCCAGCGGGGGCGGGGCAGGGGATGAGCAGTTCTTC